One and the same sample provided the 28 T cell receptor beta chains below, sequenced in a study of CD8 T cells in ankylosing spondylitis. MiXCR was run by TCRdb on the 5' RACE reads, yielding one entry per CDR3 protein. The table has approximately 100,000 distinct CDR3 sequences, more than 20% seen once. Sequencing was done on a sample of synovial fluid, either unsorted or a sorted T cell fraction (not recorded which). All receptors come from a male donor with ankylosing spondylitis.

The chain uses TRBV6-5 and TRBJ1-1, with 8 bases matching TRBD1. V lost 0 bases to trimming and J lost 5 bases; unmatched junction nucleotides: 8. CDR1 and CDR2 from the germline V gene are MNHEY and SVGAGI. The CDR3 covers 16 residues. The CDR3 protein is CASSYSMDRVLTEAFF. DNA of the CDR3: TGTGCCAGCAGTTACTCGATGGACAGGGTTTTGACTGAAGCTTTCTTT.

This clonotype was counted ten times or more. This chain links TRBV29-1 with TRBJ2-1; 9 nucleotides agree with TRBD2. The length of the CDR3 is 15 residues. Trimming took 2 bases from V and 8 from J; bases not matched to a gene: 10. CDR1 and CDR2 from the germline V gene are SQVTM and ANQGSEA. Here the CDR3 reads CSVETPGLAIDEQFF. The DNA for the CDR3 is TGCAGCGTTGAAACCCCGGGACTAGCTATCGATGAGCAGTTCTTC.

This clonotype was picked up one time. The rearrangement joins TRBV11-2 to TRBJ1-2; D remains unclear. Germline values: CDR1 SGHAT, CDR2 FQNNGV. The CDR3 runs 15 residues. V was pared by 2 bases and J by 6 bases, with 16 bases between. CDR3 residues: CASSLRADPLDGYTF. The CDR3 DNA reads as TGTGCCAGCAGCTTACGGGCCGATCCTTTAGATGGCTACACCTTC. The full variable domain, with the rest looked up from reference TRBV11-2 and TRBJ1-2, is EAGVAQSPRYKIIEKRQSVAFWCNPISGHATLYWYQQILGQGPKLLIQFQNNGVVDDSQLPKDRFSAERLKGVDSTLKIQPAKLEDSAVYLCASSLRADPLDGYTFGSGTRLTVV.

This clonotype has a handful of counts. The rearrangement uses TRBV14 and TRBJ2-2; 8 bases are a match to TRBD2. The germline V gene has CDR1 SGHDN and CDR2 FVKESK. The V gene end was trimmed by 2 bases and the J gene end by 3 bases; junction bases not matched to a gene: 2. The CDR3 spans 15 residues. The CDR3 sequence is CASSQRGGYTGELFF. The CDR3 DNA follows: TGTGCCAGCAGCCAACGCGGGGGGTACACCGGGGAGCTGTTTTTT.

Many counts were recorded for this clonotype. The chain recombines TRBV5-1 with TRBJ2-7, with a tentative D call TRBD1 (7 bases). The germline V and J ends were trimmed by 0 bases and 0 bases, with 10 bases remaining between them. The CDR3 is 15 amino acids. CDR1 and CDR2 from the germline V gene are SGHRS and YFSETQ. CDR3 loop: CASSLGQGGSYEQYF. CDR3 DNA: TGCGCCAGCAGCTTGGGTCAGGGGGGCTCCTACGAGCAGTACTTC.

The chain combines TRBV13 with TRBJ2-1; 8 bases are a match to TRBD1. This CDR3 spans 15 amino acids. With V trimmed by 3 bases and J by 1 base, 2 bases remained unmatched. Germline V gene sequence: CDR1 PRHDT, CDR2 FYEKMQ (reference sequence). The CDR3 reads CASSFTGGSYNEQFF. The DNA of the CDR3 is TGTGCCAGCAGCTTCACAGGGGGATCCTACAATGAGCAGTTCTTC. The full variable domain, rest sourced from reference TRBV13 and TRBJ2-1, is AAGVIQSPRHLIKEKRETATLKCYPIPRHDTVYWYQQGPGQDPQFLISFYEKMQSDKGSIPDRFSAQQFSDYHSELNMSSLELGDSALYFCASSFTGGSYNEQFFGPGTRLTVL.

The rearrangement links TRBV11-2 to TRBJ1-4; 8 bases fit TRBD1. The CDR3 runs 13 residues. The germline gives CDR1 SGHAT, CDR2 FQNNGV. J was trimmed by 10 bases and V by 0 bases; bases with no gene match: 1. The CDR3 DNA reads TGTGCCAGCAGCTTAGACAGGGGGCGAAAACTGTTTTTT. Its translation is CASSLDRGRKLFF.

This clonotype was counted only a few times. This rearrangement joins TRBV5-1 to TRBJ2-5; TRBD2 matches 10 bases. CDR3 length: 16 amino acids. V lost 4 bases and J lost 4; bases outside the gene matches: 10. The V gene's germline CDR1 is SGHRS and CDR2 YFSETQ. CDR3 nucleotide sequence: TGCGCCAGCAGCCCTGGACTAGCGGAGGGGGTAGAGACCCAGTACTTC. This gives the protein CASSPGLAEGVETQYF.

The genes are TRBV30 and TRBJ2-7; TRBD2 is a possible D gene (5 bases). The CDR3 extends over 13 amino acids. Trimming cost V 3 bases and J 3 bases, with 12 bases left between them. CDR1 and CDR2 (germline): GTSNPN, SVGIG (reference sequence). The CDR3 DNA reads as TGTGCCTGGAGGCCACGGGGTCTCTACGAGCAGTACTTC. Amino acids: CAWRPRGLYEQYF.

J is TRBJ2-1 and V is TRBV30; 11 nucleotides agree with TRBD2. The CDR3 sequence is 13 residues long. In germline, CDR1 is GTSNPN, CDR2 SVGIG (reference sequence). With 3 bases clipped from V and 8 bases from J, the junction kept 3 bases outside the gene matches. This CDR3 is CAWRTSGSDEQFF. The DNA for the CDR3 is TGTGCCTGGAGAACTAGCGGGAGTGATGAGCAGTTCTTC.

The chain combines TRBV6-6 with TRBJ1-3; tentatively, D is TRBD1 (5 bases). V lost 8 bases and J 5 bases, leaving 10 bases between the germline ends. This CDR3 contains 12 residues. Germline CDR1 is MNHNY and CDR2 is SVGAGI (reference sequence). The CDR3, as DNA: TGTGCCAGCGGGGGATATCGAAACACCATATATTTT. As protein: CASGGYRNTIYF.

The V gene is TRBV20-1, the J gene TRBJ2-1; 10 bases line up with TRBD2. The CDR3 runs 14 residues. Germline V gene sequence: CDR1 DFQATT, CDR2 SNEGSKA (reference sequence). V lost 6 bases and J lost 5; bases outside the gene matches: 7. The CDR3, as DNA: TGCAGTGCCTTCGAAAGCGGGGGGGACAATGAGCAGTTCTTC. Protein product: CSAFESGGDNEQFF.

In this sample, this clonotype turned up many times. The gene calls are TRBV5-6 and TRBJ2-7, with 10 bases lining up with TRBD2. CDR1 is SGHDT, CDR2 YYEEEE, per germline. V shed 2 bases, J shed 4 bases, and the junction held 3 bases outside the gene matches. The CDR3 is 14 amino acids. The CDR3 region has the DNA TGTGCCAGCAGCTTTGCACTAGCGGGGTACGAGCAGTACGTC. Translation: CASSFALAGYEQYV.

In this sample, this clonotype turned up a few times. The CDR3 protein is CASTTPSGSSDEQFF. The CDR3 region has the DNA TGTGCCAGCACGACCCCCAGCGGGAGTTCCGATGAGCAGTTCTTC. J is TRBJ2-1 and V is TRBV9; 8 bases fit TRBD2. The V gene end was trimmed by 6 bases and the J gene end by 8 bases; junction bases not matched to a gene: 13. This CDR3 spans 15 amino acids. Per germline, CDR1 SGDLS and CDR2 YYNGEE.

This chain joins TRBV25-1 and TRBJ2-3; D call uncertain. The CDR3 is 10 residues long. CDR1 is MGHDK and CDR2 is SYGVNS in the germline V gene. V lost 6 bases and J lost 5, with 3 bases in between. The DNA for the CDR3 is TGTGCCAGCAGACAAGATACGCAGTATTTT. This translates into CASRQDTQYF.

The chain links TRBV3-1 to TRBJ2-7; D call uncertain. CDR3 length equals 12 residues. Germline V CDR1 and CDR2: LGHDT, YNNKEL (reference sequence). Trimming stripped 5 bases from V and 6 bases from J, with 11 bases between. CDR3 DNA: TGTGCCAGCAGCTCTGGAGAAAGCGAGCAGTACGTC. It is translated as CASSSGESEQYV.

The CDR3 region has the DNA TGTGCCAGCTCAACAGACAGGGGCGACGGCTACACCTTC. Residues: CASSTDRGDGYTF. This chain links TRBV18 with TRBJ1-2; 8 nucleotides line up with TRBD1. V lost 5 bases, J lost 8 bases, and 7 bases stayed unmatched. CDR3 length equals 13 residues. CDR1 KGHSH and CDR2 LQKENI come from the germline V gene.

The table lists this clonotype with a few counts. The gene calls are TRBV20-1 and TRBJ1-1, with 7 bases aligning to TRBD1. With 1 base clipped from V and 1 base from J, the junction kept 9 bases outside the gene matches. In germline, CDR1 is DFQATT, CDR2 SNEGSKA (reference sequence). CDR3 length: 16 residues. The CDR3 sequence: CSARAATTGKNTEAFF. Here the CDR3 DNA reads TGCAGTGCTAGAGCCGCCACGACAGGGAAGAACACTGAAGCTTTCTTT.

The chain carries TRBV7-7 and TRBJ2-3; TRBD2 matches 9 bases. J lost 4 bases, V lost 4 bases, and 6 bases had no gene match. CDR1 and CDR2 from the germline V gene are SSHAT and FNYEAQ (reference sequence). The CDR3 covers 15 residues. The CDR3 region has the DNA TGTGCCAGCAGCTCGATAGCGGGAGCCGCAGATACGCAGTATTTT. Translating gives CASSSIAGAADTQYF.

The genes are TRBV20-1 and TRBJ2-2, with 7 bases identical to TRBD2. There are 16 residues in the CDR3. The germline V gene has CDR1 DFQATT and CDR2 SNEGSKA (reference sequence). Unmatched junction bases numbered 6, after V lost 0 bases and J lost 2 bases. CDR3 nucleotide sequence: TGCAGTGCTAGAGATAGGGCTAGCGGCAACACCGGGGAGCTGTTTTTT. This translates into CSARDRASGNTGELFF.

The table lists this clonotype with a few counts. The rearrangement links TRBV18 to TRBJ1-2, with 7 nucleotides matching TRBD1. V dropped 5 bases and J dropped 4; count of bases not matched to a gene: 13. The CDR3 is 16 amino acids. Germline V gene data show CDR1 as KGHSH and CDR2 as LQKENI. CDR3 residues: CASSSSTGVTSYGYTF. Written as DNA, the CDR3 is TGTGCCAGCTCAAGTTCAACAGGGGTTACTAGCTATGGCTACACCTTC. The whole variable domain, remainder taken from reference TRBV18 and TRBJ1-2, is NAGVMQNPRHLVRRRGQEARLRCSPMKGHSHVYWYRQLPEEGLKFMVYLQKENIIDESGMPKERFSAEFPKEGPSILRIQQVVRGDSAAYFCASSSSTGVTSYGYTFGSGTRLTVV.

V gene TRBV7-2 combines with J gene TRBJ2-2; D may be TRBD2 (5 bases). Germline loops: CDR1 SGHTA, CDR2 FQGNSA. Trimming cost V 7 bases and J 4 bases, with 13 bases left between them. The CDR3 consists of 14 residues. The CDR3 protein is CASTQLGVTGELFF. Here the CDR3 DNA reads TGTGCCAGCACCCAACTAGGCGTCACCGGGGAGCTGTTTTTT.

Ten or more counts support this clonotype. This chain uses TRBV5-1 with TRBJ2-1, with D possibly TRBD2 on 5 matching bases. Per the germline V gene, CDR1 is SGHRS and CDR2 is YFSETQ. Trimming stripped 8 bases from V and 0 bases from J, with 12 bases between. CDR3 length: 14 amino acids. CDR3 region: CASNRGNSYNEQFF. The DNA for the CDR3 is TGCGCCAGTAATAGAGGGAACTCCTACAATGAGCAGTTCTTC.

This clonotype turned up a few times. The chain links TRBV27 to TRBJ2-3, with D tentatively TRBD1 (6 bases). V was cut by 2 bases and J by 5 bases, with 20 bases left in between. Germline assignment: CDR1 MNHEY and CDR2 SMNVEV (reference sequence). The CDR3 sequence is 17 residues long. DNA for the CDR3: TGTGCCAGCAGTTTACTATCCTCGGGGCAGGGGTTAGATACGCAGTATTTT. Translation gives CASSLLSSGQGLDTQYF.

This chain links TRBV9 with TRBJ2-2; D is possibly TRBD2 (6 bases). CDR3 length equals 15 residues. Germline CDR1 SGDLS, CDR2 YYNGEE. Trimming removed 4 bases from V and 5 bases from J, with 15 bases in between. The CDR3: CASSRDFLGTGELFF. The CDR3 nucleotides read TGTGCCAGCAGCAGGGACTTCCTCGGGACCGGGGAGCTGTTTTTT.

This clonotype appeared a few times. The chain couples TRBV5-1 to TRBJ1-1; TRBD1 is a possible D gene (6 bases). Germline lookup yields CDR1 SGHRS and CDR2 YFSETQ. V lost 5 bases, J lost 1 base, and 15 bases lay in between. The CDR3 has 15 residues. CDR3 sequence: CASRRTGTPNTEAFF. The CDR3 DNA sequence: TGCGCCAGCAGGCGCACCGGGACACCGAACACTGAAGCTTTCTTT.

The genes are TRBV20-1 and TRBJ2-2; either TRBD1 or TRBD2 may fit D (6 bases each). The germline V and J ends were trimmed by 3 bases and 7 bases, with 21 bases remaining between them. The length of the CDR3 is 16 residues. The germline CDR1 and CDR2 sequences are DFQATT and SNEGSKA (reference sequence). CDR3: CSASPGRAKGGGELFF. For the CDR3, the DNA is TGCAGTGCTAGTCCGGGCAGGGCGAAGGGGGGCGGGGAGCTGTTTTTT.

The CDR3 sequence is CASSLVGGRASYNEQFF. As DNA, the CDR3 is TGTGCCAGCAGCTTAGTTGGGGGGAGGGCCTCCTACAATGAGCAGTTCTTC. The V and J genes are TRBV7-2 and TRBJ2-1; 7 bases are shared with TRBD2. The CDR3 loop spans 17 amino acids. V shed 1 base, J shed 0 bases, and the junction held 6 bases outside the gene matches. The V gene's germline CDR1 is SGHTA and CDR2 FQGNSA.